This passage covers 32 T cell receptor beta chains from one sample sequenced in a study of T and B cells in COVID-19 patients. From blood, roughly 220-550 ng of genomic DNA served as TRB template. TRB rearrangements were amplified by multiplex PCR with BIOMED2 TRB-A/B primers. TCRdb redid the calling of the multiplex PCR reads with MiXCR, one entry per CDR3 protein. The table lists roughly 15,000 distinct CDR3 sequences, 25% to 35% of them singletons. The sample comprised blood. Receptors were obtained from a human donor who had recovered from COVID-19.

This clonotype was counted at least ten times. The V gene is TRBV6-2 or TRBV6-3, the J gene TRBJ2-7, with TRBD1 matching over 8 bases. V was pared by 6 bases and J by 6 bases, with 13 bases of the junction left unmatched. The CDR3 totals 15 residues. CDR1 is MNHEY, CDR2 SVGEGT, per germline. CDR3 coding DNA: TGTGCCAGCAGCCCCCCTACAGGGGGTTTCAGCGAGCAGTACTTC. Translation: CASSPPTGGFSEQYF.

This chain's CDR3 is CSVVLETQYF. DNA of the CDR3: TGCAGCGTTGTCTTGGAGACCCAGTACTTC. This chain links TRBV29-1 with TRBJ2-5; D gene unclear. Looked up from germline, CDR1 is SQVTM and CDR2 is ANQGSEA. The germline V and J ends were trimmed by 4 bases and 5 bases, with 5 bases remaining between them. The CDR3 runs 10 residues.

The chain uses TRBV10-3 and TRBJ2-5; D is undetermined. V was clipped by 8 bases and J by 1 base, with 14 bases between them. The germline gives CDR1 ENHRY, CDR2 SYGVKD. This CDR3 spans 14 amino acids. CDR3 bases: TGTGCCATCTCGCCTGAGCCCCTCCAAGAGACCCAGTACTTC. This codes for CAISPEPLQETQYF.

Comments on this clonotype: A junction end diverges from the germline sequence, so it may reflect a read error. Here the CDR3 reads CATGTKGEAQYF. The CDR3 DNA follows: TGTGCCACCGGGACCAAGGGAGAGGCCCAGTACTTC. The chain recombines TRBV19 with TRBJ2-5; D possibly uses TRBD1 or TRBD2 (5 bases each). Germline V gene lookup returns CDR1 LNHDA and CDR2 SQIVND (reference sequence). This CDR3 is 12 amino acids long.

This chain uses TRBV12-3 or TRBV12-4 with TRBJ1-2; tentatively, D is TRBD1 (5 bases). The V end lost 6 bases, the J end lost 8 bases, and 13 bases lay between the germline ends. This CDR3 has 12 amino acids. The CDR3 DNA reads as TGTGCCAGCAGCTCAGGGCCGGACGGCTACACCTTC. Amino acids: CASSSGPDGYTF.

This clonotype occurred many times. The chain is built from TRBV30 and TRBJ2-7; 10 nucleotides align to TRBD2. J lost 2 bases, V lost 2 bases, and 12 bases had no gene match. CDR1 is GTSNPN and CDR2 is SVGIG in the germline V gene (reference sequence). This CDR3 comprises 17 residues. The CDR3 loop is CAWSSLTSGYQAYEQYF. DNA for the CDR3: TGTGCCTGGAGTTCCCTGACTAGCGGGTACCAGGCCTACGAGCAGTACTTC.

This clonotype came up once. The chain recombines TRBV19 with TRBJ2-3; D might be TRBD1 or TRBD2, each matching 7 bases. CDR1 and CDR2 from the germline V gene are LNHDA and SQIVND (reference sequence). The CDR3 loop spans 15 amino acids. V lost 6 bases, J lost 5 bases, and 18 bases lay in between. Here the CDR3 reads CASSSGTVLQDTQYF. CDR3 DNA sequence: TGTGCCAGTAGCAGCGGGACAGTGTTACAAGATACGCAGTATTTT.

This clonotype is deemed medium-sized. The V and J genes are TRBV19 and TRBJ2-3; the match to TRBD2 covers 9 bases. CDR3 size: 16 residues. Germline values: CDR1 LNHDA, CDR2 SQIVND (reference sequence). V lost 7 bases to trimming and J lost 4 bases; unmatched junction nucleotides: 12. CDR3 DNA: TGTGCCAGTAAATTGGGGGGAGTAGCGGGGGCAGATACGCAGTATTTT. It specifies CASKLGGVAGADTQYF.

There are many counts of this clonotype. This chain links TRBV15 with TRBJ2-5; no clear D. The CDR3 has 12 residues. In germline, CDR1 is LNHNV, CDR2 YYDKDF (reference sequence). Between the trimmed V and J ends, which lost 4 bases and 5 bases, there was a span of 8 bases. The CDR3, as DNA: TGTGCCACCAGCACCCGTTGGGAGACCCAGTACTTC. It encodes CATSTRWETQYF. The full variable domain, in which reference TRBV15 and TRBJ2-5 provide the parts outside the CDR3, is DAMVIQNPRYQVTQFGKPVTLSCSQTLNHNVMYWYQQKSSQAPKLLFHYYDKDFNNEADTPDNFQSRRPNTSFCFLDIRSPGLGDTAMYLCATSTRWETQYFGPGTRLLVL.

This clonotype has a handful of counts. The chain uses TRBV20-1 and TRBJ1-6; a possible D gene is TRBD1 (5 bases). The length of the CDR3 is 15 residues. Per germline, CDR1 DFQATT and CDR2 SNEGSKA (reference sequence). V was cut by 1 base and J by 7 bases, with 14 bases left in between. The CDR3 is CSARAPGVSNSPLHF. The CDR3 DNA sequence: TGCAGTGCTAGAGCCCCGGGGGTTAGCAATTCACCCCTCCACTTT.

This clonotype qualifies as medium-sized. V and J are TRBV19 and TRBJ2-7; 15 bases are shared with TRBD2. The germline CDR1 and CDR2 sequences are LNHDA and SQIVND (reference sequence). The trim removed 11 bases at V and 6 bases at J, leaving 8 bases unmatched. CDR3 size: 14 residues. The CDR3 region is CAGGLAGGQGEQYF. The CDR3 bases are TGTGCCGGTGGACTAGCGGGGGGGCAAGGCGAGCAGTACTTC.

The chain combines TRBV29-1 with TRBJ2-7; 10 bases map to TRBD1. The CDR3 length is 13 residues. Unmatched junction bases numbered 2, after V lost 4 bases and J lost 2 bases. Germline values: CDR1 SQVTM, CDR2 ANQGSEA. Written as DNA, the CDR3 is TGCAGCGTTGCCGGGACAGGGGCCTACGAGCAGTACTTC. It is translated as CSVAGTGAYEQYF.

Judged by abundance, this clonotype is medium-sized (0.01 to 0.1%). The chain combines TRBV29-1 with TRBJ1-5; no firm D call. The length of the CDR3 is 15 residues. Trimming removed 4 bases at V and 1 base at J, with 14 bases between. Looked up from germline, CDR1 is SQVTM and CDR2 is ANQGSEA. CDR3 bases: TGCAGCGTTGGAGAGGGTTCGGCGAGCAATCAGCCCCAGCATTTT. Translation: CSVGEGSASNQPQHF. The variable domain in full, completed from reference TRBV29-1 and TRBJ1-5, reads SAVISQKPSRDICQRGTSLTIQCQVDSQVTMMFWYRQQPGQSLTLIATANQGSEATYESGFVIDKFPISRPNLTFSTLTVSNMSPEDSSIYLCSVGEGSASNQPQHFGDGTRLSIL.

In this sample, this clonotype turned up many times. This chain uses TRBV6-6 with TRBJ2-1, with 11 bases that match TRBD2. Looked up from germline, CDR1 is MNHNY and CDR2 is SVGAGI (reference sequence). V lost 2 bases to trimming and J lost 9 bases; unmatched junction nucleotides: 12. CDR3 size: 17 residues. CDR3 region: CASSYGTSGYSSGEQFF. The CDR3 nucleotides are TGTGCCAGCAGTTACGGGACTAGCGGATACTCTTCTGGTGAGCAGTTCTTC.

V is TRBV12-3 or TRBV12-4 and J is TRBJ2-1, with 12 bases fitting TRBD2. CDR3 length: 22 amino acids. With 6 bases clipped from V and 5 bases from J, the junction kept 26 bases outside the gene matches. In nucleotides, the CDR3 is TGTGCCAGCAGGTATTTGTGGACAGCCCTAGCGGGAGGGCCTAGCGGGCACAATGAGCAGTTCTTC. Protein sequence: CASRYLWTALAGGPSGHNEQFF.

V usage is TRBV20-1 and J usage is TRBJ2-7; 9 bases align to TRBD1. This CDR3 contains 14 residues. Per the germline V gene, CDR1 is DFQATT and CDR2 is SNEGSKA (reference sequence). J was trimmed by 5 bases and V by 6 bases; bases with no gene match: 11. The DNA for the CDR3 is TGCAGTGCCGGTTCAACAGGGGGCTTCGACGAGCAGTACTTC. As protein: CSAGSTGGFDEQYF.

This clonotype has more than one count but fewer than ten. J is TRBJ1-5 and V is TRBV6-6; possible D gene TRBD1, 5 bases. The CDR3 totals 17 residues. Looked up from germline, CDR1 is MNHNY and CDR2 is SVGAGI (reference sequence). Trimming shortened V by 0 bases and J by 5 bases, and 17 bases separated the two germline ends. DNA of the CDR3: TGTGCCAGCAGTTACTCCAACGCACTCAGGGCGGATCAGCCCCAGCATTTT. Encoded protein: CASSYSNALRADQPQHF.

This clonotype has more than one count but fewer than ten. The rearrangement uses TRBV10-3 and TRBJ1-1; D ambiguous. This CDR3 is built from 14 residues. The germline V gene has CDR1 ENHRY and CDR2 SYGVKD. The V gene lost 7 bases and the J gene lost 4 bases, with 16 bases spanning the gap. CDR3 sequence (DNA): TGTGCCATCACACCCGAAGGATGGGGCACTGAAGCTTTCTTT. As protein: CAITPEGWGTEAFF.

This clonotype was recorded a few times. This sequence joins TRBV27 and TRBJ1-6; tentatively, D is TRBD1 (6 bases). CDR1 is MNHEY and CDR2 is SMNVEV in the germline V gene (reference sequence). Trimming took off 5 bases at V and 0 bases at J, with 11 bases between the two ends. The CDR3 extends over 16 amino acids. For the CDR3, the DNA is TGTGCCAGCAGTAGGGGGACGGACTCCTATAATTCACCCCTCCACTTT. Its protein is CASSRGTDSYNSPLHF.

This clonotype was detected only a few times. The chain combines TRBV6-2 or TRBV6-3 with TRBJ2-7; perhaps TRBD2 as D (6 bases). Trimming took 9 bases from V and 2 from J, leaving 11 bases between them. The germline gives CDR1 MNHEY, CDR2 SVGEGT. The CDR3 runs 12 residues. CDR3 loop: CASLAPTYEQYF. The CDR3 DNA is TGTGCCAGTCTAGCGCCAACCTACGAGCAGTACTTC.

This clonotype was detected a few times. CDR3 nucleotide sequence: TGTGCCTGGAGCAAAGGGGGCGATCAGCCCCAGCATTTT. It translates to CAWSKGGDQPQHF. The chain recombines TRBV30 with TRBJ1-5; 7 positions agree with TRBD1. The CDR3 contains 13 residues. The germline V gene encodes CDR1 GTSNPN and CDR2 SVGIG (reference sequence). V was pared by 3 bases and J by 5 bases, with 4 bases of the junction left unmatched.

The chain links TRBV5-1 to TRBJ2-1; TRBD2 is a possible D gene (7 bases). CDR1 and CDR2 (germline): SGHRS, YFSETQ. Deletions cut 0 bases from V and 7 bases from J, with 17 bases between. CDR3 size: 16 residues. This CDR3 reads CASSLGGGAFSNEQFF. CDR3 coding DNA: TGCGCCAGCAGCTTGGGAGGGGGGGCCTTCTCAAATGAGCAGTTCTTC.

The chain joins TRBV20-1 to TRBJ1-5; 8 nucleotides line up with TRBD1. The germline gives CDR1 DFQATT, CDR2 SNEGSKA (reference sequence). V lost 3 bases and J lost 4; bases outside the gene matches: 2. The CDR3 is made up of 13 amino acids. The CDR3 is CSARTGENQPQHF. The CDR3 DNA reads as TGCAGTGCTAGGACAGGGGAGAATCAGCCCCAGCATTTT.

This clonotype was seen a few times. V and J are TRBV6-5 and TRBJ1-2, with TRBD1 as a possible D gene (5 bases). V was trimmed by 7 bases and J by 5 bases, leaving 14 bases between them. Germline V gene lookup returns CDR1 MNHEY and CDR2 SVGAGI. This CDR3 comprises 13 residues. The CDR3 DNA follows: TGTGCCAGCACCCCATCGGGGGTTTATGGCTACACCTTC. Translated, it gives CASTPSGVYGYTF.

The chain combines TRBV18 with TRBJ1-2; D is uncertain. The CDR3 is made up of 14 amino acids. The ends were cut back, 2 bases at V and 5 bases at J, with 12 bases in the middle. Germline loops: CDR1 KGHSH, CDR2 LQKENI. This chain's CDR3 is CASSPRTVEYGYTF. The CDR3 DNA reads TGTGCCAGCTCACCAAGAACCGTCGAATATGGCTACACCTTC.

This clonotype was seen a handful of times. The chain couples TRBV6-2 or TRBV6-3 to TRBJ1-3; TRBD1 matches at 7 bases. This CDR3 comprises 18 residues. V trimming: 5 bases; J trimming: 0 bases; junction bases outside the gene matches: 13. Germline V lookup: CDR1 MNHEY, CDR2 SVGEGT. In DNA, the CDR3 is TGTGCCAGCAGTCGCCCCGACCGGGACAGTACCTCTGGAAACACCATATATTTT. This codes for CASSRPDRDSTSGNTIYF.

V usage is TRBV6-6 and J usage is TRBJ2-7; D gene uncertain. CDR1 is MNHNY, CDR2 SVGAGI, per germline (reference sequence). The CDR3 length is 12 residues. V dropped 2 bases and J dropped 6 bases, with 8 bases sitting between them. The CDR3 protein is CASSYLGSEQYF. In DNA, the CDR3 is TGTGCCAGCAGTTACCTAGGGTCCGAGCAGTACTTC.

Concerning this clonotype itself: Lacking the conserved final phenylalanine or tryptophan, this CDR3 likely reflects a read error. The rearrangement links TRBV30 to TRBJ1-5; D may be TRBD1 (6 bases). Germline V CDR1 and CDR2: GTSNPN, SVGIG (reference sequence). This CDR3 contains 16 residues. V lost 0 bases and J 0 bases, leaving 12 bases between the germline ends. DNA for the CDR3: TGTGCCTGGAGTGTACGGTCAGGGGTTAGCAATCAGCCCCAGCATCTT. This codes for CAWSVRSGVSNQPQHL.

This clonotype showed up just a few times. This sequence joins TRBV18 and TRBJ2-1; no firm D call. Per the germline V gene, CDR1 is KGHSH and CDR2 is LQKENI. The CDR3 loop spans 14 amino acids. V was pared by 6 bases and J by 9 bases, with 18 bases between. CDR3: CASSTIPGLGEQFF. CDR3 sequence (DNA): TGTGCCAGCTCTACAATACCCGGGCTCGGTGAGCAGTTCTTC.

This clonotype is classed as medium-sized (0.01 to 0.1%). In DNA form, the CDR3 reads TGTGCCAGCAGTCACAGGGGGACCGGGGAGCTGTTTTTT. Protein product: CASSHRGTGELFF. The V gene is TRBV13, the J gene TRBJ2-2; the match to TRBD1 covers 8 bases. The CDR3 sequence is 13 residues long. After removal of 6 bases from V and 5 bases from J, the junction contained 2 bases not matched to a gene. Germline V gene sequence: CDR1 PRHDT, CDR2 FYEKMQ (reference sequence).

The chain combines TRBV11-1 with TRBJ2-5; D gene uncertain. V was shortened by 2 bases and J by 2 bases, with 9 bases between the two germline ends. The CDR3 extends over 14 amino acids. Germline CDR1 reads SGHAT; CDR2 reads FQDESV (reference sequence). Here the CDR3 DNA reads TGTGCCAGCAGCTTACTAGGTAGTCAAGAGACCCAGTACTTC. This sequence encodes CASSLLGSQETQYF.

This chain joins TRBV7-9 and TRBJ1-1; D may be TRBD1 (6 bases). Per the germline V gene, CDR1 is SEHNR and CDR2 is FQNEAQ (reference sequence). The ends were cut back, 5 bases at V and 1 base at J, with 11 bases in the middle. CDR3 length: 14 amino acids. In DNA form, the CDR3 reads TGTGCCAGCAGCAGCGGGACATCGAACACTGAAGCTTTCTTT. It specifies CASSSGTSNTEAFF. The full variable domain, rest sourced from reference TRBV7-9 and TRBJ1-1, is DTGVSQNPRHKITKRGQNVTFRCDPISEHNRLYWYRQTLGQGPEFLTYFQNEAQLEKSRLLSDRFSAERPKGSFSTLEIQRTEQGDSAMYLCASSSGTSNTEAFFGQGTRLTVV.